One and the same sample provided the 31 T cell receptor beta chains below, sequenced in a study of blood T cell repertoires in COVID-19. Repertoires were generated with immunoSEQ multiplex PCR, while TCRdb's copy carries only in-frame clones and drops some. The sample lists 150,000 to 200,000 clones, about 88% seen once, with 18% in the top ten. Sequencing input: peripheral blood. Receptor source: a man between 60 and 75 years old with active or convalescent COVID-19.

This chain connects TRBV19 to TRBJ1-5; 9 nucleotides match TRBD1. Germline CDR1 LNHDA, CDR2 SQIVND (reference sequence). After removal of 11 bases from V and 2 bases from J, the junction contained 10 bases not matched to a gene. The CDR3 has 15 residues. The CDR3 coding sequence is TGTGCCGCGCGAACAGGGGGCTTGGGCAATCAGCCCCAGCATTTT. Its translation is CAARTGGLGNQPQHF.

This clone was detected once. The chain links TRBV11-3 to TRBJ2-7; D call uncertain. V dropped 5 bases and J dropped 3 bases, with 14 bases sitting between them. The CDR3 contains 14 residues. Germline V gives CDR1 SGHNT, CDR2 YENEEA. For the CDR3, the DNA is TGTGCCAGCAGCAGGAGTCTATCGGACTACGAGCAGTACTTC. It encodes CASSRSLSDYEQYF.

V usage is TRBV7-9 and J usage is TRBJ2-1; 9 bases align to TRBD2. The length of the CDR3 is 15 residues. J was trimmed by 1 base and V by 8 bases; bases with no gene match: 6. Germline CDR1 is SEHNR and CDR2 is FQNEAQ (reference sequence). CDR3 protein: CASPIAGESYNEQFF. In nucleotides, the CDR3 is TGTGCCAGCCCCATAGCGGGAGAATCCTACAATGAGCAGTTCTTC.

CDR3 bases: TGCGCCAGCAGCTTGGAATCAGGGTCCCACGAGCAGTACTTC. Protein sequence: CASSLESGSHEQYF. The chain recombines TRBV5-1 with TRBJ2-7, with D maybe TRBD1 (5 bases). Germline CDR1 is SGHRS and CDR2 is YFSETQ. The CDR3 consists of 14 residues. V was trimmed by 0 bases and J by 5 bases, leaving 12 bases between them.

The chain is built from TRBV29-1 and TRBJ1-1; 8 bases fit TRBD1. V shed 1 base and J 6 bases; nucleotides not matched to a gene: 4. The germline V gene encodes CDR1 SQVTM and CDR2 ANQGSEA. There are 13 residues in the CDR3. DNA for the CDR3: TGCAGCGTTGAAGGTCTACAGGGGGCTGAAGCTTTCTTT. Its translation: CSVEGLQGAEAFF.

The chain joins TRBV13 to TRBJ2-1, with 8 bases identical to TRBD1. Germline assignment: CDR1 PRHDT and CDR2 FYEKMQ (reference sequence). J lost 5 bases, V lost 3 bases, and 9 bases had no gene match. This CDR3 contains 16 residues. This CDR3 reads CASSFALGTGDNEQFF. The CDR3 nucleotides are TGTGCCAGCAGCTTCGCCCTCGGGACAGGTGACAATGAGCAGTTCTTC.

The genes are TRBV20-1 and TRBJ1-1; D unresolved. Germline loops: CDR1 DFQATT, CDR2 SNEGSKA (reference sequence). The ends were cut back, 3 bases at V and 6 bases at J, with 8 bases in the middle. This CDR3 spans 11 amino acids. The DNA for the CDR3 is TGCAGTGCTAGGAGGCCCCCTGAAGCTTTCTTT. Protein product: CSARRPPEAFF.

Regarding this clone: Other nucleotide sequences from this sample produce the same CDR3. V gene TRBV6-5 combines with J gene TRBJ1-1; the D is unclear. V gave up 2 bases and J gave up 0 bases, with 10 bases separating them. Germline values: CDR1 MNHEY, CDR2 SVGAGI. The CDR3 runs to 15 residues. This CDR3 reads CASSYRGLMNTEAFF. Here the CDR3 DNA reads TGTGCCAGCAGTTACCGCGGACTTATGAACACTGAAGCTTTCTTT.

V gene TRBV3-1 (or the pseudogene TRBV3-2) combines with J gene TRBJ1-5, with D possibly TRBD1 on 5 matching bases. CDR1 and CDR2 (germline): LGHDT, YNNKEL (reference sequence). The CDR3 spans 15 residues. Trimming pared 3 bases from V and 4 bases from J, leaving 13 bases between. CDR3 residues: CASSQDMVENQPQHF. CDR3 DNA: TGTGCCAGCAGCCAGGACATGGTGGAAAATCAGCCCCAGCATTTT.

The V gene is TRBV6-5, the J gene TRBJ1-1; possible D gene TRBD1, 5 bases. CDR1 MNHEY and CDR2 SVGAGI come from the germline V gene. Trimming shortened V by 6 bases and J by 12 bases, and 14 bases separated the two germline ends. This CDR3 has 11 amino acids. CDR3 region: CASRGGFISFF. In nucleotides, the CDR3 is TGTGCCAGCAGGGGGGGGTTTATATCTTTCTTT.

This chain joins TRBV7-9 and TRBJ2-2; TRBD2 matches 8 bases. J lost 5 bases, V lost 6 bases, and 5 bases had no gene match. Per the germline V gene, CDR1 is SEHNR and CDR2 is FQNEAQ (reference sequence). The CDR3 has 14 amino acids. DNA for the CDR3: TGTGCCAGCAGTCGTGGCGGGGGGACCGGGGAGCTGTTTTTT. Translation gives CASSRGGGTGELFF.

Comment on this clone: Other DNA sequences in the same sample also yield this CDR3. The chain uses TRBV6-5 and TRBJ1-1; TRBD1 matches 7 bases. Germline lookup yields CDR1 MNHEY and CDR2 SVGAGI. The CDR3 extends over 13 amino acids. V gave up 5 bases and J gave up 2 bases; unmatched junction bases: 2. Written as DNA, the CDR3 is TGTGCCAGCAGTAGGACAGGCAACACTGAAGCTTTCTTT. As protein: CASSRTGNTEAFF.

This clone has just one count. The chain links TRBV5-4 to TRBJ1-2; TRBD1 aligns across 7 bases. CDR1 is SGHNT and CDR2 is YYREEE in the germline V gene (reference sequence). CDR3 length: 16 residues. V shed 3 bases, J shed 0 bases, and the junction held 8 bases outside the gene matches. Here the CDR3 reads CASSWGGQATNYGYTF. The CDR3 coding sequence is TGTGCCAGCAGCTGGGGCGGACAGGCCACTAACTATGGCTACACCTTC.

The rearrangement links TRBV30 to TRBJ1-6; D is unresolved. The CDR3 covers 14 residues. Looked up from germline, CDR1 is GTSNPN and CDR2 is SVGIG (reference sequence). V was clipped by 0 bases and J by 14 bases, with 17 bases between them. The CDR3 sequence: CAWSVRVVLPSLHF. CDR3 nucleotides: TGTGCCTGGAGTGTTCGAGTGGTCCTCCCCTCCCTCCACTTT.

The chain uses TRBV2 and TRBJ1-3; D may be TRBD1 (6 bases). The CDR3 has 13 residues. Germline CDR1 SNHLY, CDR2 FYNNEI. V lost 5 bases and J 4 bases, leaving 9 bases between the germline ends. As DNA, the CDR3 is TGTGCCAGCAGTACAGGGATGGGAAACACCATATATTTT. Translation: CASSTGMGNTIYF.

V usage is TRBV27 and J usage is TRBJ2-1; D is undetermined. The germline V gene encodes CDR1 MNHEY and CDR2 SMNVEV (reference sequence). This CDR3 spans 18 amino acids. V was clipped by 1 base and J by 2 bases, with 18 bases between them. The CDR3 loop is CASSLLGRLPAPYNEQFF. CDR3 DNA: TGTGCCAGCAGTTTATTGGGCAGGTTACCTGCTCCCTACAATGAGCAGTTCTTC.

The chain joins TRBV5-1 to TRBJ2-1, with D possibly TRBD1 on 6 matching bases. The CDR3 sequence is 14 residues long. Trimming removed 0 bases from V and 6 bases from J, with 10 bases in between. The germline gives CDR1 SGHRS, CDR2 YFSETQ. The CDR3 sequence is CASSLEIQGNEQFF. The CDR3 DNA follows: TGCGCCAGCAGCTTGGAAATACAGGGCAATGAGCAGTTCTTC.

This clone was seen only once. The genes are TRBV3-1 (or the pseudogene TRBV3-2) and TRBJ2-1, with D possibly TRBD1 on 6 matching bases. The CDR3 loop spans 15 amino acids. V lost 1 base, J lost 8 bases, and 15 bases lay in between. CDR1 LGHDT and CDR2 YNNKEL come from the germline V gene (reference sequence). In DNA, the CDR3 is TGTGCCAGCAGCCAAGGACAGGTTATCAGAGATGAGCAGTTCTTC. Its protein is CASSQGQVIRDEQFF.

The chain carries TRBV5-1 and TRBJ1-4; tentatively, D is TRBD1 (5 bases). Deletions cut 4 bases from V and 5 bases from J, with 12 bases between. The V gene's germline CDR1 is SGHRS and CDR2 YFSETQ. This CDR3 has 14 residues. The CDR3 spells CASSRREANEKLFF. CDR3 nucleotides: TGCGCCAGCAGCCGCAGGGAGGCCAATGAAAAACTGTTTTTT.

V gene TRBV6-5 combines with J gene TRBJ2-7; weak D call: TRBD1 (5 bases). V was pared by 10 bases and J by 0 bases, with 13 bases between. The CDR3 covers 13 residues. Germline assignment: CDR1 MNHEY and CDR2 SVGAGI. DNA for the CDR3: TGTGCCACCGAGGACAACAGCTCCTACGAGCAGTACTTC. This translates into CATEDNSSYEQYF.

The chain recombines TRBV5-1 with TRBJ1-1; 7 bases match TRBD1. V shed 4 bases and J 6 bases; nucleotides not matched to a gene: 6. The CDR3 sequence is 13 residues long. Germline V gene data show CDR1 as SGHRS and CDR2 as YFSETQ. This CDR3 is CASSPDRAAEAFF. In DNA form, the CDR3 reads TGCGCCAGCAGCCCCGACAGGGCCGCTGAAGCTTTCTTT.

The chain recombines TRBV7-2 with TRBJ2-7, with D possibly being TRBD2 (6 bases). This CDR3 contains 13 residues. CDR1 SGHTA and CDR2 FQGNSA come from the germline V gene. The germline V and J ends were trimmed by 5 bases and 7 bases, with 15 bases remaining between them. CDR3 DNA sequence: TGTGCCAGCAGCCCCAGTGGGGGGAGGGAGCAGTACTTC. Translation gives CASSPSGGREQYF.

The gene calls are TRBV15 and TRBJ2-7; perhaps TRBD1 as D (6 bases). Germline CDR1 LNHNV, CDR2 YYDKDF (reference sequence). Trimming cost V 2 bases and J 0 bases, with 8 bases left between them. This CDR3 spans 14 amino acids. CDR3 region: CATSRPDSSYEQYF. DNA for the CDR3: TGTGCCACCAGCAGACCGGACAGCTCCTACGAGCAGTACTTC.

This clone was seen only once. The chain links TRBV10-1 to TRBJ2-7; TRBD2 agrees at 8 bases. CDR1 and CDR2 (germline): WNHNN, SYGVQD (reference sequence). The CDR3 spans 13 residues. Trimming took 7 bases from V and 6 from J; bases not matched to a gene: 8. The CDR3 DNA follows: TGCGCCAGCACCCCAGCGGGAGATGCCGAGCAGTACTTC. Translated, it gives CASTPAGDAEQYF.

This clone was observed once. This chain connects TRBV5-1 to TRBJ2-5; 10 positions match TRBD2. V gave up 2 bases and J gave up 4 bases; unmatched junction bases: 8. Germline V gene lookup returns CDR1 SGHRS and CDR2 YFSETQ. This CDR3 is 16 amino acids long. The CDR3 protein is CASSLPLAGVLETQYF. The CDR3 DNA reads as TGCGCCAGCAGCTTACCGCTAGCGGGAGTACTAGAGACCCAGTACTTC.

This chain uses TRBV4-1 with TRBJ2-2, with D perhaps matching TRBD1 (6 bases). The CDR3 runs to 17 residues. The V end was cut by 0 bases, the J end by 4 bases, with 15 bases between. Germline V gives CDR1 MGHRA, CDR2 YSYEKL. This CDR3 is CASSQDISAGATGELFF. The CDR3 DNA is TGCGCCAGCAGCCAAGATATCAGTGCAGGGGCCACCGGGGAGCTGTTTTTT.

The CDR3: CASSRTDNEQFF. As DNA, the CDR3 is TGTGCCAGCAGCCGGACAGACAATGAGCAGTTCTTC. The chain carries TRBV27 and TRBJ2-1, with D possibly matching TRBD1 (6 bases). The germline V and J ends were trimmed by 6 bases and 5 bases, with 8 bases remaining between them. This CDR3 is 12 amino acids long. Germline V gene data show CDR1 as MNHEY and CDR2 as SMNVEV (reference sequence).

The chain couples TRBV6-1 to TRBJ1-2, with 7 bases that match TRBD1. This CDR3 is 17 amino acids long. V shed 2 bases and J 6 bases; nucleotides not matched to a gene: 15. Germline V gives CDR1 MNHNS, CDR2 SASEGT. CDR3 coding DNA: TGTGCCAGCAGTGAACGCATCCAATCGACAGGGAATAATGGCTACACCTTC. This translates into CASSERIQSTGNNGYTF.

CDR3 in amino acids: CASSLLADFTDTQYF. The CDR3 DNA reads as TGCGCCAGCAGCTTGTTGGCTGACTTCACAGATACGCAGTATTTT. The chain couples TRBV5-1 to TRBJ2-3; D is undetermined. The CDR3 is 15 amino acids. Looked up from germline, CDR1 is SGHRS and CDR2 is YFSETQ. The V gene lost 1 base and the J gene lost 2 bases, with 11 bases spanning the gap.

CDR3 loop: CASKTSGQYFYEQYF. CDR3 DNA sequence: TGTGCCAGCAAGACTAGCGGGCAATACTTCTACGAGCAGTACTTC. The chain couples TRBV6-5 to TRBJ2-7; 10 bases match TRBD2. The J segment lost 3 bases and the V segment lost 7 bases, leaving 9 bases of the junction unmatched. The CDR3 runs to 15 residues. Germline CDR1 is MNHEY and CDR2 is SVGAGI.

This chain connects TRBV3-1 (or the pseudogene TRBV3-2) to TRBJ1-6; 9 bases are a match to TRBD1. Germline V CDR1 and CDR2: LGHDT, YNNKEL (reference sequence). V shed 4 bases, J shed 7 bases, and the junction held 5 bases outside the gene matches. This CDR3 region has 15 residues. DNA of the CDR3: TGTGCCAGCAGCCTAGGGGGGACAGGGAATTCACCCCTCCACTTT. Amino acids: CASSLGGTGNSPLHF.